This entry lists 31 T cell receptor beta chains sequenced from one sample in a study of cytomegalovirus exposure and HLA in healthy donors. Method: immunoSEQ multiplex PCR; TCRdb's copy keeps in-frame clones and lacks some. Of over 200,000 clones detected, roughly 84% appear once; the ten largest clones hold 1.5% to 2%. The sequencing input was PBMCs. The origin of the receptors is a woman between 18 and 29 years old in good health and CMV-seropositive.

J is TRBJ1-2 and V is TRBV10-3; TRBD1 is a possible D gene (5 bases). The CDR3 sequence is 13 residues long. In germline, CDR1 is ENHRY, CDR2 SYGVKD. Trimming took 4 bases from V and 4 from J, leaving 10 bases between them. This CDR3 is CAISVDRLYGYTF. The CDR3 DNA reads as TGTGCCATCAGTGTAGACAGACTCTATGGCTACACCTTC.

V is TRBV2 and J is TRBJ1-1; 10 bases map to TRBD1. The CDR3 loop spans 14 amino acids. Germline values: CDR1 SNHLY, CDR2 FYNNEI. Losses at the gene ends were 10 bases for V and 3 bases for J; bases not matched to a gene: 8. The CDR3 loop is CATGQGERYTEAFF. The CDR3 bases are TGTGCCACTGGACAGGGGGAGCGCTACACTGAAGCTTTCTTT.

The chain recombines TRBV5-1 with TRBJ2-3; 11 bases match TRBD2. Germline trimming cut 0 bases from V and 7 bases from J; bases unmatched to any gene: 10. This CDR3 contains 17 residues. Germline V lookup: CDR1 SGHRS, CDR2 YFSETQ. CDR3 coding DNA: TGCGCCAGCAGCTTGGGGGTAGCGGGAGGGTCACAGAATACGCAGTATTTT. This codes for CASSLGVAGGSQNTQYF.

The CDR3, as DNA: TGCGCCAGCAGCTTACACAGGTCTTCATCTAATGAAAAACTGTTTTTT. As protein: CASSLHRSSSNEKLFF. J is TRBJ1-4 and V is TRBV5-1; possible D gene TRBD1, 5 bases. The CDR3 sequence is 16 residues long. Germline CDR1 is SGHRS and CDR2 is YFSETQ. Trimming cost V 2 bases and J 3 bases, with 14 bases left between them.

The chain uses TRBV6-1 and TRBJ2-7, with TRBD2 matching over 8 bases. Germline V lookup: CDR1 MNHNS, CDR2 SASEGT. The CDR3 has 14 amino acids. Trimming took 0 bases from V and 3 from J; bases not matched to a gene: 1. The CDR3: CASSEAGGGYEQYF. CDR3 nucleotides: TGTGCCAGCAGTGAAGCCGGGGGGGGCTACGAGCAGTACTTC.

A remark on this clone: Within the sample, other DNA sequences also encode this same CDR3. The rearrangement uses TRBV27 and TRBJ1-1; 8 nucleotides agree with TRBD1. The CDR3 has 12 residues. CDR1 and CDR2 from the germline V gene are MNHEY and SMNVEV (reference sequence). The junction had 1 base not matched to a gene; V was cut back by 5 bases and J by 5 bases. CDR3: CASSTGGTEAFF. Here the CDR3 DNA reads TGTGCCAGCAGTACAGGGGGGACTGAAGCTTTCTTT.

This CDR3 reads CASSRVSIGGQVIPNYGYTF. The CDR3 DNA is TGCGCCAGCAGCCGTGTGAGTATCGGAGGACAGGTAATTCCGAACTATGGCTACACCTTC. The chain employs TRBV5-1 and TRBJ1-2; 7 bases agree with TRBD1. This CDR3 is 20 amino acids long. Germline CDR1 and CDR2: SGHRS and YFSETQ. Germline trimming cut 4 bases from V and 2 bases from J; bases unmatched to any gene: 23. The full variable domain, rest sourced from reference TRBV5-1 and TRBJ1-2, is KAGVTQTPRYLIKTRGQQVTLSCSPISGHRSVSWYQQTPGQGLQFLFEYFSETQRNKGNFPGRFSGRQFSNSRSEMNVSTLELGDSALYLCASSRVSIGGQVIPNYGYTFGSGTRLTVV.

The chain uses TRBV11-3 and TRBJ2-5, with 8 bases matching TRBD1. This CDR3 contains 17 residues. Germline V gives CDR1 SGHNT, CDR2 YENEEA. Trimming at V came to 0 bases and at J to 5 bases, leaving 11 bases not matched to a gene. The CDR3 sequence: CASSLDPQGQGGETQYF. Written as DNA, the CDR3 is TGTGCCAGCAGCTTAGATCCCCAAGGACAGGGTGGGGAGACCCAGTACTTC.

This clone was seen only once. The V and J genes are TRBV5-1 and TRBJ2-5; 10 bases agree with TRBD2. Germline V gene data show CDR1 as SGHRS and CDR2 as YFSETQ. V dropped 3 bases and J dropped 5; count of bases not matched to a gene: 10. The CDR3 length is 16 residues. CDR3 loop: CASSSLAGGGRETQYF. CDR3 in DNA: TGCGCCAGCAGCTCTTTAGCGGGAGGTGGAAGGGAGACCCAGTACTTC.

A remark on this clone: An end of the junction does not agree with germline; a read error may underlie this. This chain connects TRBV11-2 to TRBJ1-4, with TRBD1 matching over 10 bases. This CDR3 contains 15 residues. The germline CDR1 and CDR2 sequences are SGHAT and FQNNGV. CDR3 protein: CASSGYRDRGHGGVF. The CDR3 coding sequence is TGTGCCAGCAGCGGGTACCGGGACAGGGGCCACGGAGGGGTTTTT. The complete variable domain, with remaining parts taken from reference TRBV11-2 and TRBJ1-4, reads EAGVAQSPRYKIIEKRQSVAFWCNPISGHATLYWYQQILGQGPKLLIQFQNNGVVDDSQLPKDRFSAERLKGVDSTLKIQPAKLEDSAVYLCASSGYRDRGHGGVFGSGTQLSVL.

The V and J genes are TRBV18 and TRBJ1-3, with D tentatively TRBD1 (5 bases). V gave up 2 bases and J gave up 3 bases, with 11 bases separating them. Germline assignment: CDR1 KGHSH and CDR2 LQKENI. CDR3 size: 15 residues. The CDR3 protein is CASSPMTVGGNTIYF. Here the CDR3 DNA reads TGTGCCAGCTCACCAATGACAGTGGGTGGAAACACCATATATTTT.

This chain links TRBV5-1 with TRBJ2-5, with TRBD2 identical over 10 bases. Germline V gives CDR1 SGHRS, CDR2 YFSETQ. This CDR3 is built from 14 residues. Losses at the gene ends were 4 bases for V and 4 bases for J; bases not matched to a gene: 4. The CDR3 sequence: CASSPSGGGETQYF. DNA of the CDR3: TGCGCCAGCAGCCCAAGCGGGGGGGGAGAGACCCAGTACTTC.

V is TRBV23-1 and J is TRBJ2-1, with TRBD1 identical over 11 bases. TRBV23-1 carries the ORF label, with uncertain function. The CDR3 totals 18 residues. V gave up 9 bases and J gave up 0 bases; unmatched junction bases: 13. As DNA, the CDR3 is TGCGCCAGGGAAAGGGACAGGGGGAACATTAGCTCCTACAATGAGCAGTTCTTC. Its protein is CARERDRGNISSYNEQFF.

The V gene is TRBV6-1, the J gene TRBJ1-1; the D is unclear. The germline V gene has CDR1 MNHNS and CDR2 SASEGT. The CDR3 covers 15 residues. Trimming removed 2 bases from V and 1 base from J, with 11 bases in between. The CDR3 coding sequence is TGTGCCAGCAGTGAACAGAGGTTGGGGAACACTGAAGCTTTCTTT. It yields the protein CASSEQRLGNTEAFF.

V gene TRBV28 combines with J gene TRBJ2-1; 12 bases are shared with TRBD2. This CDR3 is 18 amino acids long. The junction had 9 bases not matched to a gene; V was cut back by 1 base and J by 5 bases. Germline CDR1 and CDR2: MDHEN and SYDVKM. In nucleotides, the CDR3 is TGTGCCAGCAGTTTATCCCCCTTGACTAGCGGGAGTGACAATGAGCAGTTCTTC. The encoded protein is CASSLSPLTSGSDNEQFF.

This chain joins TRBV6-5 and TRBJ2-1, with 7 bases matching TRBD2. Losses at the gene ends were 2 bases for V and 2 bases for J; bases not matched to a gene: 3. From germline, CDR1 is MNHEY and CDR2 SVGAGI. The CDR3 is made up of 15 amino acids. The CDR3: CASSYGGSPYNEQFF. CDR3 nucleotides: TGTGCCAGCAGTTACGGCGGGAGTCCCTACAATGAGCAGTTCTTC.

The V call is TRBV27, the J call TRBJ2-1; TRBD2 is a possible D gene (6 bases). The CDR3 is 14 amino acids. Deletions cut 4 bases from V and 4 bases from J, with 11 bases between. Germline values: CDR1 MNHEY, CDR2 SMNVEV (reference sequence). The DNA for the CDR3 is TGTGCCAGCAGTTATCCTAGCGCGTACAATGAGCAGTTCTTC. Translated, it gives CASSYPSAYNEQFF.

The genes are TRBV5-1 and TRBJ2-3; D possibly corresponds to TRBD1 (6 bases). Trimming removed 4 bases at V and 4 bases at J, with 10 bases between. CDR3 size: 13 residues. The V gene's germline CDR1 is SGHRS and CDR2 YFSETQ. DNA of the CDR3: TGCGCCAGCAGCCCTGGGGGCGCAGATACGCAGTATTTT. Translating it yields CASSPGGADTQYF.

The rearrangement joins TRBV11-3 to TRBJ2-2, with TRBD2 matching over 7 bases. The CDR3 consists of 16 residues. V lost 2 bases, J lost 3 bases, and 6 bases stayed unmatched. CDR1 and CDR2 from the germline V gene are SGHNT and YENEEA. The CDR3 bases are TGTGCCAGCAGCTTAAGGACTAGTCAGGACACCGGGGAGCTGTTTTTT. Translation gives CASSLRTSQDTGELFF.

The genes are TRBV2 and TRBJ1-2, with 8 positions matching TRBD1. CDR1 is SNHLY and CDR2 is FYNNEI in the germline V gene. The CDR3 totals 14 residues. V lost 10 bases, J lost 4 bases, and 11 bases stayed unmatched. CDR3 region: CATSPRQGPYGYTF. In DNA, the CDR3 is TGTGCCACCTCGCCTAGACAGGGGCCCTATGGCTACACCTTC.

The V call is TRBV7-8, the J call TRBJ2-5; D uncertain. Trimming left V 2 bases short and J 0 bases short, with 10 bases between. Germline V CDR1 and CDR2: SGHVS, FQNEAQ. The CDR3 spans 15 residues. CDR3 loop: CASSLYNSHQETQYF. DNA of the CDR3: TGTGCCAGCAGCTTATATAACTCGCACCAAGAGACCCAGTACTTC.

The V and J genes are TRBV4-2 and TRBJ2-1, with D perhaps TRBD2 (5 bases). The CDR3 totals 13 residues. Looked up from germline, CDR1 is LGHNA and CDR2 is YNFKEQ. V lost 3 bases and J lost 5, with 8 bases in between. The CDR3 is CASSHGGNNEQFF. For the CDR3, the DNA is TGTGCCAGCAGCCACGGAGGTAACAATGAGCAGTTCTTC.

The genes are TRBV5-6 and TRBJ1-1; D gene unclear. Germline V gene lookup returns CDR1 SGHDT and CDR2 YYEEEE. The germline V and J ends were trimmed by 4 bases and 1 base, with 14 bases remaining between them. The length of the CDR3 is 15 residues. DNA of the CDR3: TGTGCCAGCAGCCGGTGGTCGTTTGGGAACACTGAAGCTTTCTTT. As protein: CASSRWSFGNTEAFF.

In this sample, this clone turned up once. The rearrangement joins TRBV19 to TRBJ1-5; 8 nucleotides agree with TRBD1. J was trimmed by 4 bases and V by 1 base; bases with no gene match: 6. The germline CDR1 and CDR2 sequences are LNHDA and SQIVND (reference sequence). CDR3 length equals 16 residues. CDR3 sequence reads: CASSIVRTGSNQPQHF. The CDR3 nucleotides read TGTGCCAGTAGTATAGTGAGGACAGGGAGTAATCAGCCCCAGCATTTT.

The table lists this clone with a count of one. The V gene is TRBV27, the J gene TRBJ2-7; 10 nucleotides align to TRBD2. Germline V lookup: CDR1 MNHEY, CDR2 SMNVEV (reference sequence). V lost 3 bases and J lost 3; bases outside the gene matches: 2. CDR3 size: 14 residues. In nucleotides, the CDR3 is TGTGCCAGCAGTTTCGGACTAGCGGACTACGAGCAGTACTTC. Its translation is CASSFGLADYEQYF.

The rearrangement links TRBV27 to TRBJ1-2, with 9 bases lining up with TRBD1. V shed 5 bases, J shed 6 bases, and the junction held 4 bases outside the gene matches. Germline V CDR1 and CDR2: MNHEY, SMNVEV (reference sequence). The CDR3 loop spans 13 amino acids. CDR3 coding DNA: TGTGCCAGCAGTATCCGGACAGGGGATGGCTACACCTTC. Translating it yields CASSIRTGDGYTF.

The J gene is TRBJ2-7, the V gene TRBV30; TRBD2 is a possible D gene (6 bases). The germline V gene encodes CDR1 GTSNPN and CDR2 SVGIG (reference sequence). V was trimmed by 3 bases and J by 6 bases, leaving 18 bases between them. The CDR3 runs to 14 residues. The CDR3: CAWSLGDWRGEQYF. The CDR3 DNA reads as TGTGCCTGGAGCTTAGGGGACTGGAGGGGCGAGCAGTACTTC.

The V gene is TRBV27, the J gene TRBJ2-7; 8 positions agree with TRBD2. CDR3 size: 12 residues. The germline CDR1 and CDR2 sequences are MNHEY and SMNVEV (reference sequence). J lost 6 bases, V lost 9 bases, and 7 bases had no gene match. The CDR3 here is CASAGLEGEQYF. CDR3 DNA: TGTGCCAGTGCGGGACTAGAGGGCGAGCAGTACTTC.

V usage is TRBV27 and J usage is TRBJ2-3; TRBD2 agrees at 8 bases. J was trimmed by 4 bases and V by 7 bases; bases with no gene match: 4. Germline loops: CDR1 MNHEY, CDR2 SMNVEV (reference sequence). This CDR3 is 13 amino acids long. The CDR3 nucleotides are TGTGCCAGCAAATGGACTAGCTCAGATACGCAGTATTTT. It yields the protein CASKWTSSDTQYF.

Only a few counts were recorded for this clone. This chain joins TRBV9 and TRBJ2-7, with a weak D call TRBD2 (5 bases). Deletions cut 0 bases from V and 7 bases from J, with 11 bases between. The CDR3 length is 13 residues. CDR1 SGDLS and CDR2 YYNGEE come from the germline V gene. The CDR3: CASSVATSGEQYF. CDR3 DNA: TGTGCCAGCAGCGTAGCTACGAGCGGAGAGCAGTACTTC.

The CDR3 reads CASSSWAGYGYTF. The CDR3, as DNA: TGTGCCAGCAGTAGTTGGGCGGGCTATGGCTACACCTTC. The V call is TRBV6-5, the J call TRBJ1-2; D is unresolved. Germline V CDR1 and CDR2: MNHEY, SVGAGI. The CDR3 totals 13 residues. Trimming cost V 5 bases and J 4 bases, with 11 bases left between them.